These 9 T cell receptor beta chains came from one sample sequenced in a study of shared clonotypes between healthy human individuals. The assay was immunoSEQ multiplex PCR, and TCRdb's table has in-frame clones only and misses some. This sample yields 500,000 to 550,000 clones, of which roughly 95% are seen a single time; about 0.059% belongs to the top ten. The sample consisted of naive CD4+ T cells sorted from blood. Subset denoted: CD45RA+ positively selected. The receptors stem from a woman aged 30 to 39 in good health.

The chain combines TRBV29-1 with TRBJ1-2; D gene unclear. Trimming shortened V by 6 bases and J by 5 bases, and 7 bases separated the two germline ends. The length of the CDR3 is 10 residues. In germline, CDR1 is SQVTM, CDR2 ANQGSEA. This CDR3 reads CSVYIYGYTF. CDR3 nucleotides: TGCAGCGTATATATTTATGGCTACACCTTC.

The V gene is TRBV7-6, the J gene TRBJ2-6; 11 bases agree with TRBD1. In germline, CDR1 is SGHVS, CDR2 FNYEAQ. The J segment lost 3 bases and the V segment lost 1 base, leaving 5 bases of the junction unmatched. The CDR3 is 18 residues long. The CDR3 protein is CASSLEGTGGVGANVLTF. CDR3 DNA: TGTGCCAGCAGCTTAGAGGGGACAGGGGGTGTTGGGGCCAACGTCCTGACTTTC.

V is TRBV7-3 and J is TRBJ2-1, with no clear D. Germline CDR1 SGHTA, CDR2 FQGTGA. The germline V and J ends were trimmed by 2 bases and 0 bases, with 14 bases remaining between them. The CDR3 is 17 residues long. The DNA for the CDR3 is TGTGCCAGCAGCTTACTCGCTACCACCAGCTCCTACAATGAGCAGTTCTTC. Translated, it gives CASSLLATTSSYNEQFF.

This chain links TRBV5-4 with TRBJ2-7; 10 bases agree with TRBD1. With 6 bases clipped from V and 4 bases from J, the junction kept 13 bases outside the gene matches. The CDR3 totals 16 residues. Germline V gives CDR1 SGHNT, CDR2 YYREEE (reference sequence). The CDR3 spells CASTNRPGQGPYEQYF. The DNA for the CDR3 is TGTGCCAGCACCAATCGGCCGGGACAGGGGCCGTACGAGCAGTACTTC.

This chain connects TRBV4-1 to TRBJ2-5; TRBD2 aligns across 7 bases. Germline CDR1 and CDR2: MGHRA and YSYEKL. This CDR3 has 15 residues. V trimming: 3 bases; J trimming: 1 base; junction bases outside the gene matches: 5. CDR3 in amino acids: CASSQPREPQETQYF. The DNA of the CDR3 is TGCGCCAGCAGCCAGCCGCGGGAGCCCCAAGAGACCCAGTACTTC.

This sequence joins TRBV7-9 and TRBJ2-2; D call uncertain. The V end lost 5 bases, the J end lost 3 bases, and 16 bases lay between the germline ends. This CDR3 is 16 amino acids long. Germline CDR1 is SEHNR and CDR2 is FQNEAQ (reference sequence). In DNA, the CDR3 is TGTGCCAGCAGCCCGAGTTGGGTACGGTACACCGGGGAGCTGTTTTTT. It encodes CASSPSWVRYTGELFF. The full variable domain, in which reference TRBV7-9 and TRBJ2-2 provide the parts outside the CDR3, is DTGVSQNPRHKITKRGQNVTFRCDPISEHNRLYWYRQTLGQGPEFLTYFQNEAQLEKSRLLSDRFSAERPKGSFSTLEIQRTEQGDSAMYLCASSPSWVRYTGELFFGEGSRLTVL.

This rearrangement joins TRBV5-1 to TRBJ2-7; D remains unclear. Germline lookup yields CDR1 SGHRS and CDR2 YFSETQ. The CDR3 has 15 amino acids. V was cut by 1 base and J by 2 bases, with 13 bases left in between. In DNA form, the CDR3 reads TGCGCCAGCAGCTTGATGGCAGAATCAACCTACGAGCAGTACTTC. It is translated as CASSLMAESTYEQYF.

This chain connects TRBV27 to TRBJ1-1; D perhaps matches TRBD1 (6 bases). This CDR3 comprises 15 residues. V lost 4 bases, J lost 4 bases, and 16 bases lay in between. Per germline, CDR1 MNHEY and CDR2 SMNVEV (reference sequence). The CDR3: CASSSPSHRVTEAFF. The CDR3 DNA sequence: TGTGCCAGCAGTTCCCCGTCACACAGGGTCACTGAAGCTTTCTTT.

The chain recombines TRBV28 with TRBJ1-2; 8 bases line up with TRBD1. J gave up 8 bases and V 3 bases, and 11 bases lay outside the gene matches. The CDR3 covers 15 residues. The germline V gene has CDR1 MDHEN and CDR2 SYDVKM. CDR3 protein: CASSFLTGQGGGYTF. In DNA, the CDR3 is TGTGCCAGCAGTTTCCTAACAGGACAGGGTGGCGGCTACACCTTC.